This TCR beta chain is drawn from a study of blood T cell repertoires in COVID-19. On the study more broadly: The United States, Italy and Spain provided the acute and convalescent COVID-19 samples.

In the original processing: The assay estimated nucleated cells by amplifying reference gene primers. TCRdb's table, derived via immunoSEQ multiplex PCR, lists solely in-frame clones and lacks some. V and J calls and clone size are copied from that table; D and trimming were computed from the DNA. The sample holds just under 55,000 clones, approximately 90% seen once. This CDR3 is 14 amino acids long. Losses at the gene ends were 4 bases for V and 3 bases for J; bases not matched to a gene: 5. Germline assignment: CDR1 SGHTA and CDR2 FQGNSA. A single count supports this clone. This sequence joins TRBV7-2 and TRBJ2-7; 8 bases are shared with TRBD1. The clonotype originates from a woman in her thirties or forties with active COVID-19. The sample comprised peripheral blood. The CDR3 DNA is TGTGCCAGCAGCTATTCCGACAGGGGCTACGAGCAGTACTTC. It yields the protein CASSYSDRGYEQYF.